What follows are 11 T cell receptor beta chains derived from one specimen sequenced in a study of Ad26.COV2.S vaccination and SARS-CoV-2 variants. The table came from immunoSEQ multiplex PCR; TCRdb's copy has only in-frame clones and leaves some out. The sample lists 350,000 to 600,000 clones, about nine tenths occurring once. The treatment denotes: around 19 received Ad26.COV2.S at low or high dose, single or two shots; a few received placebo; per-sample allocation not given. The samples date from day 63 after the first vaccine or placebo injection. Sequenced here: peripheral blood, sampled in a trial of Ad26.COV2.S vaccine versus placebo. Every receptor here comes from a person aged 18-65 years who received the Ad26.COV2.S COVID-19 vaccine or a placebo.

In nucleotides, the CDR3 is TGTGCCAGCAGCCGTCAGGGAACTGAAGCTTTCTTT. It specifies CASSRQGTEAFF. This chain uses TRBV7-2 with TRBJ1-1; D possibly corresponds to TRBD1 (5 bases). The CDR3 consists of 12 residues. Per the germline V gene, CDR1 is SGHTA and CDR2 is FQGNSA. Trimming took 5 bases from V and 5 from J, leaving 9 bases between them.

The chain has TRBV7-2 and TRBJ2-1, with D uncertain. The CDR3 has 13 amino acids. V was shortened by 7 bases and J by 7 bases, with 14 bases between the two germline ends. In germline, CDR1 is SGHTA, CDR2 FQGNSA. CDR3 sequence (DNA): TGTGCCAGCAAGTCTAGGCTACGGAATGAGCAGTTCTTC. Its protein is CASKSRLRNEQFF.

This rearrangement joins TRBV5-1 to TRBJ2-4, with 7 bases identical to TRBD2. CDR1 is SGHRS, CDR2 YFSETQ, per germline. V shed 6 bases, J shed 5 bases, and the junction held 11 bases outside the gene matches. This CDR3 spans 15 amino acids. The CDR3, as DNA: TGCGCCAGCACCCACGGGGGGTCGATGGAAAACATTCAGTACTTC. Its protein is CASTHGGSMENIQYF. Based on the CDR3 plus reference TRBV5-1 and TRBJ2-4, the full variable domain is KAGVTQTPRYLIKTRGQQVTLSCSPISGHRSVSWYQQTPGQGLQFLFEYFSETQRNKGNFPGRFSGRQFSNSRSEMNVSTLELGDSALYLCASTHGGSMENIQYFGAGTRLSVL.

The chain has TRBV28 and TRBJ1-2, with D maybe TRBD1 (5 bases). This CDR3 region has 14 residues. Trimming removed 3 bases from V and 0 bases from J, with 8 bases in between. Germline V gene sequence: CDR1 MDHEN, CDR2 SYDVKM. This CDR3 reads CASSFPRANYGYTF. In DNA form, the CDR3 reads TGTGCCAGCAGTTTCCCCAGGGCTAACTATGGCTACACCTTC.

The chain has TRBV7-9 and TRBJ1-1; a weak D match, TRBD1 (5 bases). The V end was cut by 4 bases, the J end by 1 base, with 13 bases between. The CDR3 has 15 amino acids. Germline CDR1 and CDR2: SEHNR and FQNEAQ (reference sequence). CDR3 loop: CASSSGGQGNTEAFF. The CDR3 DNA follows: TGTGCCAGCAGCTCCGGAGGGCAGGGGAACACTGAAGCTTTCTTT.

The J gene is TRBJ2-6, the V gene TRBV27; tentatively, D is TRBD1 (6 bases). This CDR3 region has 17 residues. Germline assignment: CDR1 MNHEY and CDR2 SMNVEV (reference sequence). The V end lost 2 bases, the J end lost 0 bases, and 11 bases lay between the germline ends. Written as DNA, the CDR3 is TGTGCCAGCAGTTTAATGGACAGCAACTCTGGGGCCAACGTCCTGACTTTC. The encoded protein is CASSLMDSNSGANVLTF.

J is TRBJ1-1 and V is TRBV18, with 7 bases fitting TRBD1. Germline V lookup: CDR1 KGHSH, CDR2 LQKENI. The trim removed 6 bases at V and 5 bases at J, leaving 9 bases unmatched. The CDR3 sequence is 14 residues long. CDR3 in amino acids: CASSQQGSGTEAFF. CDR3 coding DNA: TGTGCCAGCTCTCAACAGGGGAGCGGAACTGAAGCTTTCTTT.

This clone was recorded only once. This chain connects TRBV28 to TRBJ2-7; 7 bases are a match to TRBD1. Losses at the gene ends were 2 bases for V and 2 bases for J; bases not matched to a gene: 9. The CDR3 consists of 16 residues. The germline V gene encodes CDR1 MDHEN and CDR2 SYDVKM. The chain's CDR3 is CASSLMGTDGTYEQYF. CDR3 DNA: TGTGCCAGCAGTTTAATGGGGACAGATGGAACCTACGAGCAGTACTTC.

J is TRBJ2-7 and V is TRBV27, with a tentative D call TRBD1 (5 bases). Deletions cut 1 base from V and 5 bases from J, with 15 bases between. The CDR3 loop spans 15 amino acids. Per germline, CDR1 MNHEY and CDR2 SMNVEV (reference sequence). CDR3 loop: CASSLWGDGPHEQYF. For the CDR3, the DNA is TGTGCCAGCAGTTTATGGGGCGACGGACCGCACGAGCAGTACTTC.

This chain joins TRBV19 and TRBJ2-7, with 9 bases matching TRBD2. The V gene end was trimmed by 4 bases and the J gene end by 1 base; junction bases not matched to a gene: 5. CDR3 length equals 15 residues. Germline V gene data show CDR1 as LNHDA and CDR2 as SQIVND (reference sequence). CDR3 amino acids: CASSTIAGASYEQYF. The CDR3 DNA is TGTGCCAGTAGTACCATAGCGGGAGCGTCCTACGAGCAGTACTTC. Together with reference TRBV19 and TRBJ2-7, the CDR3 gives the full variable domain: DGGITQSPKYLFRKEGQNVTLSCEQNLNHDAMYWYRQDPGQGLRLIYYSQIVNDFQKGDIAEGYSVSREKKESFPLTVTSAQKNPTAFYLCASSTIAGASYEQYFGPGTRLTVT.

This chain connects TRBV28 to TRBJ2-7, with TRBD1 matching over 8 bases. Per the germline V gene, CDR1 is MDHEN and CDR2 is SYDVKM. The junction had 8 bases not matched to a gene; V was cut back by 4 bases and J by 0 bases. The CDR3 sequence is 16 residues long. The chain's CDR3 is CASSSQGVPNSYEQYF. The CDR3 region has the DNA TGTGCCAGCAGTTCACAGGGGGTACCAAACTCCTACGAGCAGTACTTC. The variable domain in full, with the rest retrieved from reference TRBV28 and TRBJ2-7, is DVKVTQSSRYLVKRTGEKVFLECVQDMDHENMFWYRQDPGLGLRLIYFSYDVKMKEKGDIPEGYSVSREKKERFSLILESASTNQTSMYLCASSSQGVPNSYEQYFGPGTRLTVT.